This T cell receptor beta chain was sequenced in a study of shared clonotypes between healthy human individuals (dated by TCRdb to 2020 to 2021). Describing the broader study: Three men and two women, aged 18 to 49 years, made up the cohort. The study deeply sequenced blood TCR repertoires of about five healthy adults to estimate repertoire size and the extent of clonotype sharing between individuals. Libraries were prepared and TCR repertoires were sequenced by different laboratories using diverse techniques, in order to increase sequencing depth and limit assay-specific biases. Leukapheresis yielded between about 0.85 and 10 billion PBMCs per donor.

The donors were healthy, HIV-negative adults who had no recently reported acute infections or vaccinations. Every donor was a Caucasian adult living in Nashville, Tennessee, USA. In the unsorted samples, some 94 million PBMCs were counted, and genomic DNA was extracted using the QIAamp DNA Blood Mini kit. Blood was collected by leukapheresis, and PBMCs were isolated by Ficoll-Histopaque density gradient centrifugation and then cryopreserved in liquid nitrogen vapor phase. TCR CDR3 regions were amplified from genomic DNA by multiplex PCR using the deep immunoSEQ assay. For each cell subset, the extracted genomic DNA was distributed evenly across all wells of several immunoSEQ 96-well plates, and each plate served as one replicate. For unsorted PBMC, approximately 0.3 ug of genomic DNA, equivalent to about 32,000 T cell genomes, went into each replicate PCR. Ten immunoSEQ deep assay plates were used to sequence unsorted PBMC genomic DNA. Purified libraries were measured with a Qubit 3.0 fluorometer, size-checked on a Bioanalyzer 2100, and measured again with the KAPA Library Quantification kit. A separate single-read 150-cycle Illumina NextSeq 550 flow cell was used to sequence each immunoSEQ 96-well plate. In the original analysis: Because only junctional sequences without quality scores were contained in the immunoSEQ output, filtering matching that applied to full-length reads could not be performed. Sequences were annotated with PyIR, a Python wrapper for IgBLAST v1.9, using IMGT germline references to assign V/J genes and CDR3. Reads were removed for weak V/J assignments (E-value above 1e-6), missing CDR3, stop codons, out-of-frame junctions, or ambiguous translated residues. A V3J clonotype was defined by an identical inferred V gene, J gene, and CDR3 amino acid sequence. Percentage overlap between repertoires was calculated by dividing the number of shared unique clonotypes by the size of the smaller repertoire. Repertoire richness was assessed with RTK rarefaction, the Chao1 estimator, and Recon v2.1 estimates of unobserved clonotypes. TCRdb limited this immuneACCESS table to in-frame rearrangements with V and J called. A share of clones is missing; checked studies link under half to unresolved V genes, and the rest is unexplained. From that table come the V and J calls and clone size; the DNA was used to work out D and trimming. This sample has 550,000 to 600,000 clones in its table, and around 78% of those were observed once. The ten largest clonotypes hold 12% of the sample.

Note on this clone: It has no known antigen specificity. Base quality data are lacking; no much larger clone is found one base away.

Broad study findings and their caveats: Because the study included only a small number of donors, the genetic and exposure-history diversity represented was limited. Sampling was restricted to blood, and TCR repertoires in tissue are likely to differ from TCR repertoires in blood. Based on pairwise subsampling, the degree of clonotype sharing among donors was expected to be affected by sequencing depth.

V lost 5 bases and J lost 2 bases, and the count of bases not matched to a germline gene is 13. The CDR3 goes from the cysteine to the phenylalanine over 17 residues. CDR3 DNA only is kept here, 51 bases in frame from base 1. The germline V gene gives CDR1 as SGHTA and CDR2 as FQGTGA. This receptor was identified in a woman in her thirties or forties in good health. Some clones in this sample may be carry-over from other donors' samples. Recombination joined TRBV7-3 with TRBJ2-3, and TRBD1 aligns with 7 junction nucleotides. The sample was PBMCs. This receptor has the CDR3 CASSPQPRQGVTDTQYF. The nucleotide sequence reads TGTGCCAGCAGCCCCCAGCCCCGACAGGGCGTCACAGATACGCAGTATTTT.